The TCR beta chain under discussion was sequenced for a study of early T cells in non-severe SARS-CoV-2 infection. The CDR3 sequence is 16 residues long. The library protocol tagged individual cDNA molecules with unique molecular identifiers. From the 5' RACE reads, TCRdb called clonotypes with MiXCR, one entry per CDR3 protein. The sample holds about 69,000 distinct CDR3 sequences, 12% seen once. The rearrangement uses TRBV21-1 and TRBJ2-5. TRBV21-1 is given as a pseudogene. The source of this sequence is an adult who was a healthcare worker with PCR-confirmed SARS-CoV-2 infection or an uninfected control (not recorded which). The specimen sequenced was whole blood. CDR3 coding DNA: TGTGCCAGCAGCAGAACCCACATCGGAGTGGTGGAGACCCAGTACTTC. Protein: CASSRTHIGVVETQYF.